This T cell receptor beta chain is drawn from a study of regulatory T cells in long-lasting Graves disease. Combining iRepertoire HTBI primers with Arm-PCR of CDR3 regions, the authors built TCR beta libraries. A single record per CDR3 protein comes from TCRdb applying MiXCR to the multiplex PCR reads. This table has some 440,000 distinct CDR3 sequences, less than 25% appearing once. Overall study results and limits: Persistent patients shared more public clonotypes (fewer than 3,000) than newly diagnosed patients (around 1,000).

V was pared by 5 bases and J by 0 bases, with 8 bases between. The germline V gene has CDR1 LNHDA and CDR2 SQIVND (reference sequence). The CDR3 has 14 residues. Noted time point: persistent/refractory GD, antithyroid drugs over 5 years with positive TRAb. Extracted PBMC RNA gave rise to the TCR library. This clonotype appeared a few times. Its antigen remains unknown. The material sequenced was peripheral blood mononuclear cells (PBMCs), taken when the disease was refractory, from a patient treated with antithyroid drugs. The TCR was taken from a female donor with Graves disease. The chain couples TRBV19 to TRBJ2-4; D gene ambiguous. CDR3 in DNA: TGTGCCAGTAGTCCCCAAGGAGCCAAAAACATTCAGTACTTC. Its translation: CASSPQGAKNIQYF.